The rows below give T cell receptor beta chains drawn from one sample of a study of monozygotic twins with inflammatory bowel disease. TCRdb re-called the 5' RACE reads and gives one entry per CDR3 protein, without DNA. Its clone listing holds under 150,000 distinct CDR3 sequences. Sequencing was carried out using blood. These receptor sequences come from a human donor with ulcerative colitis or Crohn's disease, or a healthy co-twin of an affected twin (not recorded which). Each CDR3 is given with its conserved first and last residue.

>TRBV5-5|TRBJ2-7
CASSFGRDRGLNKQYF
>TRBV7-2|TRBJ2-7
CASSDRTGNSYEQYF
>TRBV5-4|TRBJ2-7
CASSLQGLYEQYF
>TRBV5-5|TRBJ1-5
CASRLAGGADNQPQHF
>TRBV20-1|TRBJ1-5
CSASLLEEDQPQHF
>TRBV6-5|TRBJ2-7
CASSYSPEGIYEQYF
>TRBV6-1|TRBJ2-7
CASSKLGTPYEQYF
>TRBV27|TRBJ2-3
CASSLQGYGGPADTQYF
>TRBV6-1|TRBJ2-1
CASNMDRNTYNEQFF
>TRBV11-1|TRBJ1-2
CASSSTGPGGGGYTF
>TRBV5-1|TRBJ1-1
CASSPGRWVNTEAFF
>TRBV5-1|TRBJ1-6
CASSLTNSPLHF
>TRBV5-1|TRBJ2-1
CASRRGARTVDEQFF
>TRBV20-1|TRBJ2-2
CSARLGTSGGTGELFF
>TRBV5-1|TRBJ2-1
CASSIRTGYSYNEQFF
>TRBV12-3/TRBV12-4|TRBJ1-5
CASSPPGKNQPQHF
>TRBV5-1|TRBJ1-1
CASSLAWTAQNTEAFF
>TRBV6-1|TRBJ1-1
CASSGLTGSTEAFF
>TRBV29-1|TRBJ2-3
CSVRTSTDTQYF
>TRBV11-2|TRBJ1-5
CASSPPTGTGARSQPQHF
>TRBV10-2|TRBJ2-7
CASRPGQGVSYEQYF
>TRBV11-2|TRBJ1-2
CASRRRSGPGPQYNYGYTF
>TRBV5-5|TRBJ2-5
CASSFKSEKETQYF
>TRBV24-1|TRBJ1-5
CATSVGTGSQPQHF
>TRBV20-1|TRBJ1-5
CSARVDRGEQPQHF